The clone carrying this TCR beta chain was found many times. Its antigen is not known. Lactation, pregnancy, uncontrolled infections and other autoimmune diseases were all grounds for excluding patients. Diagnosis relied on clinical symptoms, serum thyroxine, TRAb, thyroid ultrasound and orbital computed tomography. The V segment lost 3 bases and the J segment 9 bases; nucleotides outside the gene matches: 6. This CDR3 contains 12 residues. Germline V gives CDR1 SQVTM, CDR2 ANQGSEA. RNA transcripts were the source from which TCR beta CDR3 regions were amplified. Investigators did first-round RT-PCR with HTBI primers, then second-round multiplex PCR. TCRdb re-derived calls from the multiplex PCR reads in MiXCR, one entry per CDR3 protein. This table has 360,000 or so distinct CDR3 sequences, approximately 20% appearing once. The record originates from a study of Graves' ophthalmopathy and Graves' hyperthyroidism. Study overall: Peripheral blood sampling occurred at initial diagnosis, before any treatment.

Study-wide points: Appearing in blood as well were most expanded thyroid clonotypes above 0.001 frequency.

This receptor was obtained from a woman younger than 35 with Graves' ophthalmopathy. The chain joins TRBV29-1 to TRBJ1-1; TRBD1 agrees at 8 bases. The sample was peripheral blood. The CDR3 DNA is TGCAGCGTTGATCGCGGGGACAGGAAAGCTTTCTTT. It codes for CSVDRGDRKAFF.